The clone carrying this TCR beta chain was picked up one time. Antigen: not known. These data are taken from a study of regulatory T cells in long-lasting Graves disease. Study at large: It was over 5 years of antithyroid drugs, with positive TSH receptor antibodies, that meant persistent Graves' disease.

CDR3-region Arm-PCR and iRepertoire HTBI primers produced the TCR beta libraries. TCRdb recomputed calls from the multiplex PCR reads with MiXCR, one row per CDR3 protein. This sample carries 500,000 to 700,000 distinct CDR3 sequences, around 30% of them seen once, and the ten largest clones take 40% to 50%. Study-level results: Favored gene segments in persistent disease were TRBV28, TRBJ1-2 and TRBJ2-5.

Trimming removed 1 base from V and 1 base from J, with 10 bases in between. CDR1 and CDR2 (germline): SGHVS, FQNEAQ. CDR3 size: 15 residues. Described time point: persistent/refractory GD, antithyroid drugs over 5 years with positive TRAb. The TCR library used RNA extracted from PBMCs. The V and J genes are TRBV7-8 and TRBJ1-1, with D unclear. Here the sequenced sample was peripheral blood mononuclear cells (PBMCs), taken when the disease was refractory, from a patient treated with antithyroid drugs. The receptor was isolated from a female donor with Graves disease. CDR3 bases: TGTGCCAGCAGCTTAGTGAAGGGCTCGAACACTGAAGCTTTCTTT. Protein sequence: CASSLVKGSNTEAFF.